This T cell receptor beta chain was recovered during a study of control samples from healthy donors and cancer patients. TCRdb keeps only in-frame clones here, not all; method: immunoSEQ multiplex PCR. The sample contains about 84,000 clones, roughly 84% of which appear only once. Germline-derived CDR1 and CDR2 are MNHNY and SVGAGI (reference sequence). V lost 5 bases and J 7 bases, leaving 11 bases between the germline ends. The CDR3 has 13 amino acids. This receptor was obtained from a man aged 55 to 70 with head and neck cancer. The chain uses TRBV6-6 and TRBJ2-2; D is perhaps TRBD1 (5 bases). The source material was PBMCs. The CDR3 DNA is TGTGCCAGCAGTCAGCAGGGTGGCGGGGAGCTGTTTTTT. This sequence encodes CASSQQGGGELFF.